This TCR beta chain was sequenced for a study of tumor-infiltrating lymphocytes in primary liver carcinoma. Looking at the study overall: Roughly 3.65 to 7.13 million productive TCRbeta reads came from each sample, comparable across tissue types.

CDR3 length: 14 residues. The germline gives CDR1 MNHEY, CDR2 SVGEGT. Worth noting for this clonotype: Sequence at one end of the junction differs from germline and may be a read error.

With a constant-region primer, TCR beta cDNA was made from about 0.55 ug of total RNA. The TCR beta library was amplified through three nested multiplex PCR rounds in a modified ARM-PCR procedure. With TRBV1-TRBV30 forward primers and a C-beta reverse primer, the first two PCR rounds were run for approximately 10 cycles each. TCRdb redid the calling of the multiplex PCR reads with MiXCR, one entry per CDR3 protein. The data show approximately 30,000 distinct CDR3 sequences, about three quarters seen once. Bulk tissue was left unsorted, and RNA and DNA were co-extracted from about 20-30 mg of it. Five separate regions per tumor were sampled.

This receptor was taken from a man aged 40-49 years with primary liver carcinoma and hepatitis B virus infection. This sequence joins TRBV6-2 or TRBV6-3 and TRBJ1-1; D is uncertain. Sample: liver tumor tissue from sampling region 5. Subset reported: tumor region T5, tumor centre. This CDR3 reads CASSYSELNTEAFF. CDR3 sequence (DNA): TGTGCCAGCAGCTACTCAGAACTGAACACTGAAGCTTTCTTT.